Each of the 4 T cell receptor beta chains below was sequenced from the same sample in a study of CD8+ T cells in alopecia areata. RNA extraction and reverse transcription yielded cDNA as sequencing template. Produced via immunoSEQ multiplex PCR; TCRdb's table is partial and in-frame only. The sample lists approximately 210,000 clones; approximately 67% were seen once. Described treatment: oral pan-JAK inhibitor, 5-10 mg twice daily. Sequences were derived from CD4+ T cells sorted from blood, sampled between weeks 49 and 50, from a patient treated with tofacitinib. These receptors originate from a human donor with alopecia areata.

This chain joins TRBV7-2 and TRBJ1-6, with D possibly matching TRBD1 (5 bases). The CDR3 covers 17 residues. Germline assignment: CDR1 SGHTA and CDR2 FQGNSA. V lost 7 bases, J lost 8 bases, and 24 bases lay in between. The CDR3 sequence is CASTTRHRTLGDSPLHF. The CDR3, as DNA: TGTGCCAGCACCACACGTCACCGTACTCTAGGGGATTCACCCCTCCACTTT.

The sample holds a few counts of this clone. This chain connects TRBV15 to TRBJ2-2; D gene ambiguous. The CDR3 is 16 residues long. Trimming cost V 1 base and J 0 bases, with 9 bases left between them. CDR1 LNHNV and CDR2 YYDKDF come from the germline V gene (reference sequence). The CDR3 DNA reads as TGTGCCACCAGCAGAGTCAAAGGGCCGAACACCGGGGAGCTGTTTTTT. Translation: CATSRVKGPNTGELFF.

This chain joins TRBV5-1 and TRBJ2-1; 7 nucleotides agree with TRBD1. CDR3 length: 16 amino acids. Looked up from germline, CDR1 is SGHRS and CDR2 is YFSETQ. Unmatched junction bases numbered 13, after V lost 1 base and J lost 9 bases. As DNA, the CDR3 is TGCGCCAGCAGCTTGACACCGCCCTCACAGGGGACTGAGCAGTTCTTC. Its protein product is CASSLTPPSQGTEQFF. Based on the CDR3 plus reference TRBV5-1 and TRBJ2-1, the full variable domain is KAGVTQTPRYLIKTRGQQVTLSCSPISGHRSVSWYQQTPGQGLQFLFEYFSETQRNKGNFPGRFSGRQFSNSRSEMNVSTLELGDSALYLCASSLTPPSQGTEQFFGPGTRLTVL.

The V call is TRBV6-1, the J call TRBJ1-2; no clear D gene. The CDR3 covers 12 residues. Trimming took off 5 bases at V and 4 bases at J, with 8 bases between the two ends. Germline-derived CDR1 and CDR2 are MNHNS and SASEGT. Written as DNA, the CDR3 is TGTGCCAGCAGTAGAGGGTTCTATGGCTACACCTTC. This gives the protein CASSRGFYGYTF.